This T cell receptor beta chain derives from a study of T cell responses to AZD1222 COVID-19 vaccine. TCRdb keeps only in-frame clones here, not all; method: immunoSEQ multiplex PCR. The sample consists of approximately 130,000 clones, 80% to 90% of them appearing once. Study-level findings and limits: Following two doses of AZD1222, Spike-specific TCR breadth and depth rose. Only after the peak T cell response were repertoires sampled. Unmutated variant regions are reportedly targeted by nearly half of spike-specific TCRs.

CDR1 is LGHNA, CDR2 YNFKEQ, per germline. Trimming took 1 base from V and 3 from J; bases not matched to a gene: 7. This CDR3 spans 16 amino acids. As concerns this clone: What it recognizes is unknown.

The TCR comes from an adult in good health. This chain joins TRBV4-2 and TRBJ1-1, with 8 bases identical to TRBD1. The starting material was peripheral blood, obtained on day 0 of AZD1222 vaccination. This CDR3 reads CASSQVLGQGHTEAFF. The CDR3 DNA reads TGTGCCAGCAGCCAAGTACTAGGACAGGGACACACTGAAGCTTTCTTT.